What follows are 29 T cell receptor beta chains derived from one specimen sequenced in a study of T cell responses to AZD1222 COVID-19 vaccine. Using immunoSEQ multiplex PCR, the repertoire was profiled, and TCRdb retains in-frame clones only, with some absent. This sample has some 150,000 clones; about 87% occur once, and the top ten carry around 4.5%. The material was peripheral blood, obtained 28 days after the second dose of the MenACWY control vaccine. These receptor sequences come from an adult who received the MenACWY meningococcal vaccine as a control.

The chain joins TRBV10-3 to TRBJ2-1; 7 bases match TRBD2. The CDR3 loop spans 15 amino acids. The germline V gene encodes CDR1 ENHRY and CDR2 SYGVKD. The CDR3 DNA follows: TGTGCTTCCGGGGGGAGCGGGAACTCCTACAATGAGCAGTTCTTC. Translated, it gives CASGGSGNSYNEQFF.

This clone was detected once. The chain couples TRBV10-3 to TRBJ2-3; D unresolved. V was cut by 3 bases and J by 3 bases, with 4 bases left in between. The CDR3 runs 12 residues. Germline assignment: CDR1 ENHRY and CDR2 SYGVKD. This chain's CDR3 is CAISDPTDTQYF. Here the CDR3 DNA reads TGTGCCATCAGTGACCCAACAGATACGCAGTATTTT.

The chain has TRBV11-2 and TRBJ2-1, with 8 nucleotides matching TRBD1. The CDR3 has 13 amino acids. The V gene's germline CDR1 is SGHAT and CDR2 FQNNGV. The CDR3, as DNA: TGTGCAGACCAGGGGGCCTCCTACAATGAGCAGTTCTTC. Encoded protein: CADQGASYNEQFF.

The chain recombines TRBV28 with TRBJ1-6, with D unresolved. Germline CDR1 reads MDHEN; CDR2 reads SYDVKM. There are 13 residues in the CDR3. Trimming removed 5 bases at V and 7 bases at J, with 9 bases between. Here the CDR3 reads CASSHQFNSPLHF. The DNA of the CDR3 is TGTGCCAGCAGTCACCAATTCAATTCACCCCTCCACTTT.

This chain connects TRBV6-5 to TRBJ2-5; D is unresolved. Deletions cut 5 bases from V and 5 bases from J, with 6 bases between. This CDR3 comprises 11 residues. Germline V gives CDR1 MNHEY, CDR2 SVGAGI. CDR3 residues: CASSTEETQYF. The CDR3 DNA follows: TGTGCCAGCAGTACGGAGGAGACCCAGTACTTC.

The rearrangement links TRBV7-9 to TRBJ1-2, with no clear D. The V gene's germline CDR1 is SEHNR and CDR2 FQNEAQ (reference sequence). V gave up 5 bases and J gave up 3 bases, with 10 bases separating them. This CDR3 has 13 residues. CDR3 amino acids: CASSPDGDYGYTF. CDR3 bases: TGTGCCAGCAGCCCGGACGGAGACTATGGCTACACCTTC.

The chain combines TRBV18 with TRBJ1-2, with D unclear. V lost 3 bases and J 2 bases, leaving 16 bases between the germline ends. CDR1 KGHSH and CDR2 LQKENI come from the germline V gene. The CDR3 is 16 amino acids. The CDR3 sequence is CASSPGVGISNYGYTF. CDR3 coding DNA: TGTGCCAGCTCACCGGGAGTTGGAATTAGCAACTATGGCTACACCTTC.

This rearrangement joins TRBV3-1 (or the pseudogene TRBV3-2) to TRBJ2-3, with D perhaps assigned TRBD1 or TRBD2 (6 bases each). This CDR3 region has 15 residues. Germline V gives CDR1 LGHDT, CDR2 YNNKEL (reference sequence). V shed 5 bases and J shed 5 bases, with 17 bases lying between them. The CDR3 DNA sequence: TGTGCCAGCAGCTCGTACAGGGTGCGGGGAGATACGCAGTATTTT. Residues: CASSSYRVRGDTQYF.

This rearrangement joins TRBV9 to TRBJ2-1; TRBD2 agrees at 7 bases. V shed 3 bases and J 5 bases; nucleotides not matched to a gene: 8. The CDR3 consists of 15 residues. CDR1 and CDR2 (germline): SGDLS, YYNGEE. The CDR3 sequence: CASSGGTNRNNEQFF. The CDR3, as DNA: TGTGCCAGCAGCGGGGGGACTAATCGAAACAATGAGCAGTTCTTC.

The rearrangement joins TRBV19 to TRBJ1-5; D gene unclear. Trimming removed 5 bases from V and 3 bases from J, with 5 bases in between. Germline values: CDR1 LNHDA, CDR2 SQIVND (reference sequence). This CDR3 region has 12 residues. Written as DNA, the CDR3 is TGTGCCAGTAGTCCAACCAATCAGCCCCAGCATTTT. Protein: CASSPTNQPQHF.

This chain connects TRBV5-5 to TRBJ2-7, with 10 bases aligning to TRBD1. J was trimmed by 2 bases and V by 4 bases; bases with no gene match: 9. This CDR3 has 16 residues. The V gene's germline CDR1 is SGHKS and CDR2 YYEKEE (reference sequence). The CDR3 DNA is TGTGCCAGCAGCCCCTGGGACAGGGGCGAAGCCTACGAGCAGTACTTC. This encodes CASSPWDRGEAYEQYF.

This clone occurred a few times. The chain's CDR3 is CASSLGPSGGYEQYF. The CDR3 DNA follows: TGTGCCAGCAGTTTGGGTCCGTCGGGAGGGTACGAGCAGTACTTC. The genes are TRBV28 and TRBJ2-7; 8 bases are a match to TRBD2. CDR1 and CDR2 from the germline V gene are MDHEN and SYDVKM. V shed 3 bases and J 4 bases; nucleotides not matched to a gene: 8. The CDR3 totals 15 residues.

The V and J genes are TRBV2 and TRBJ1-1; 7 nucleotides line up with TRBD1. Germline trimming cut 6 bases from V and 1 base from J; bases unmatched to any gene: 8. The CDR3 has 15 amino acids. Per germline, CDR1 SNHLY and CDR2 FYNNEI. The CDR3 nucleotides read TGTGCCAGCAGGAGCAGACAGGGAAGGAACACTGAAGCTTTCTTT. Its translation: CASRSRQGRNTEAFF.

V usage is TRBV18 and J usage is TRBJ1-5, with 8 positions matching TRBD1. CDR1 KGHSH and CDR2 LQKENI come from the germline V gene. The CDR3 contains 14 residues. Trimming cost V 10 bases and J 4 bases; bases outside gene matches: 9. The CDR3 bases are TGTGCCAAGACTGCACAGGGGGAGAATCAGCCCCAGCATTTT. Translated, it gives CAKTAQGENQPQHF.

The chain carries TRBV19 and TRBJ2-7, with a possible D match to TRBD2 (6 bases). This CDR3 contains 15 residues. Trimming took 9 bases from V and 3 from J, leaving 21 bases between them. Germline CDR1 LNHDA, CDR2 SQIVND (reference sequence). CDR3 region: CASKFGSSEFYEQYF. The CDR3 DNA reads as TGTGCCAGCAAATTCGGGAGCTCGGAATTCTACGAGCAGTACTTC.

The rearrangement joins TRBV10-2 to TRBJ2-1; no definite D call. From germline, CDR1 is WSHSY and CDR2 SAAADI. This CDR3 region has 14 residues. V lost 6 bases and J 5 bases, leaving 14 bases between the germline ends. The CDR3 DNA sequence: TGCGCCAGCAGCATTACGGCAGTAAACAATGAGCAGTTCTTC. Translated, it gives CASSITAVNNEQFF.

The genes are TRBV7-2 and TRBJ1-2, with TRBD1 matching over 8 bases. V shed 3 bases and J 4 bases; nucleotides not matched to a gene: 7. Germline V gene lookup returns CDR1 SGHTA and CDR2 FQGNSA. The CDR3 is 15 amino acids. The CDR3 DNA reads as TGTGCCAGCAGCTTCGGACAGGGCCGGAGCTATGGCTACACCTTC. It specifies CASSFGQGRSYGYTF.

The gene calls are TRBV6-2 or TRBV6-3 and TRBJ1-2; 7 positions agree with TRBD1. The CDR3 length is 17 residues. J gave up 6 bases and V 2 bases, and 15 bases lay outside the gene matches. CDR1 is MNHEY and CDR2 is SVGEGT in the germline V gene. CDR3 nucleotides: TGTGCCAGCAGTTACAGGGGGCAAATCTGGAAGGGCGATGGCTACACCTTC. It translates to CASSYRGQIWKGDGYTF.

This rearrangement joins TRBV6-2 or TRBV6-3 to TRBJ2-3; 8 bases match TRBD2. J was trimmed by 2 bases and V by 2 bases; bases with no gene match: 9. Germline CDR1 MNHEY, CDR2 SVGEGT. The CDR3 is made up of 17 amino acids. For the CDR3, the DNA is TGTGCCAGCAGTTACGGCAGACAAGCGGGGGACACAGATACGCAGTATTTT. Translation gives CASSYGRQAGDTDTQYF.

The rearrangement links TRBV15 to TRBJ2-7, with 11 bases identical to TRBD2. The CDR3 has 16 residues. Per germline, CDR1 LNHNV and CDR2 YYDKDF (reference sequence). V was pared by 0 bases and J by 5 bases, with 6 bases of the junction left unmatched. The CDR3 loop reads CATSRDPLAGGDEQYF. CDR3 DNA: TGTGCCACCAGCAGAGACCCTCTAGCGGGAGGAGACGAGCAGTACTTC. Combining the CDR3 with reference TRBV15 and TRBJ2-7 gives the whole variable domain DAMVIQNPRYQVTQFGKPVTLSCSQTLNHNVMYWYQQKSSQAPKLLFHYYDKDFNNEADTPDNFQSRRPNTSFCFLDIRSPGLGDTAMYLCATSRDPLAGGDEQYFGPGTRLTVT.

This clone occurred a few times. The rearrangement links TRBV27 to TRBJ2-1; perhaps TRBD2 as D (6 bases). The germline CDR1 and CDR2 sequences are MNHEY and SMNVEV (reference sequence). Trimming cost V 5 bases and J 0 bases, with 20 bases left between them. CDR3 length: 18 residues. The CDR3 DNA sequence: TGTGCCAGCAGTCGGGCGGGATCTACCAGGAGCTCCTACAATGAGCAGTTCTTC. Amino acid sequence: CASSRAGSTRSSYNEQFF.

This clone appeared a single time. The chain joins TRBV5-8 to TRBJ2-2, with D possibly matching TRBD1 (6 bases). CDR3 length: 15 amino acids. V was clipped by 4 bases and J by 0 bases, with 10 bases between them. Germline V gives CDR1 SGHTS, CDR2 YDEGEE. The DNA of the CDR3 is TGTGCCAGCAGCCCCGGGACATCGAACACCGGGGAGCTGTTTTTT. Translating gives CASSPGTSNTGELFF.

This clone has a handful of counts. CDR3 region: CASSLRISGNTIYF. In nucleotides, the CDR3 is TGTGCCAGCAGTCTCCGGATCTCTGGAAACACCATATATTTT. The genes are TRBV6-5 and TRBJ1-3; unclear D gene. V lost 5 bases to trimming and J lost 0 bases, with 8 bases between them. CDR1 is MNHEY and CDR2 is SVGAGI in the germline V gene. The CDR3 sequence is 14 residues long.

In this sample, this clone turned up a few times. This chain connects TRBV9 to TRBJ2-2, with unresolved D. The V end lost 4 bases, the J end lost 3 bases, and 10 bases lay between the germline ends. This CDR3 contains 14 residues. Germline V gene lookup returns CDR1 SGDLS and CDR2 YYNGEE. The DNA of the CDR3 is TGTGCCAGCAGCACCTTACGGGACACCGGGGAGCTGTTTTTT. Residues: CASSTLRDTGELFF. The whole variable domain, remainder taken from reference TRBV9 and TRBJ2-2, is DSGVTQTPKHLITATGQRVTLRCSPRSGDLSVYWYQQSLDQGLQFLIQYYNGEERAKGNILERFSAQQFPDLHSELNLSSLELGDSALYFCASSTLRDTGELFFGEGSRLTVL.

The genes are TRBV7-2 and TRBJ2-5; D gene uncertain. CDR3 length: 15 amino acids. V was shortened by 2 bases and J by 4 bases, with 14 bases between the two germline ends. Germline lookup yields CDR1 SGHTA and CDR2 FQGNSA. The CDR3 loop reads CASSLSQAIRETQYF. The CDR3 DNA is TGTGCCAGCAGCTTATCGCAGGCTATACGAGAGACCCAGTACTTC. The whole variable domain, filled in from reference TRBV7-2 and TRBJ2-5, reads GAGVSQSPSNKVTEKGKDVELRCDPISGHTALYWYRQSLGQGLEFLIYFQGNSAPDKSGLPSDRFSAERTGGSVSTLTIQRTQQEDSAVYLCASSLSQAIRETQYFGPGTRLLVL.

The V gene is TRBV19, the J gene TRBJ1-1; D gene ambiguous. The V and J ends lost 6 bases and 1 base respectively, with 12 bases between them. The CDR3 has 14 amino acids. In germline, CDR1 is LNHDA, CDR2 SQIVND (reference sequence). DNA of the CDR3: TGTGCCAGTAGAATGGACTCAGGGAACACTGAAGCTTTCTTT. Protein product: CASRMDSGNTEAFF. The full variable domain, rest sourced from reference TRBV19 and TRBJ1-1, is DGGITQSPKYLFRKEGQNVTLSCEQNLNHDAMYWYRQDPGQGLRLIYYSQIVNDFQKGDIAEGYSVSREKKESFPLTVTSAQKNPTAFYLCASRMDSGNTEAFFGQGTRLTVV.

J is TRBJ2-1 and V is TRBV10-3; TRBD2 is a possible D gene (6 bases). V lost 2 bases to trimming and J lost 7 bases, with 15 bases between them. CDR3 size: 15 residues. CDR1 is ENHRY and CDR2 is SYGVKD in the germline V gene. The CDR3 region is CAISEAGLLGNEQFF. DNA for the CDR3: TGTGCCATCAGTGAGGCGGGACTTTTAGGTAATGAGCAGTTCTTC.

The gene calls are TRBV19 and TRBJ2-6; no clear D. This CDR3 spans 17 amino acids. Germline-derived CDR1 and CDR2 are LNHDA and SQIVND (reference sequence). Trimming removed 6 bases from V and 1 base from J, with 16 bases in between. This CDR3 is CASSSAGRRSGANVLTF. The CDR3 DNA follows: TGTGCCAGTAGCTCGGCAGGAAGGAGATCTGGGGCCAACGTCCTGACTTTC.

V is TRBV10-3 and J is TRBJ1-5, with a possible D match to TRBD1 (5 bases). V lost 4 bases to trimming and J lost 5 bases, with 6 bases between them. There are 12 residues in the CDR3. Germline lookup yields CDR1 ENHRY and CDR2 SYGVKD. The CDR3 DNA reads TGTGCCATCAGTGCGGGGGATCAGCCCCAGCATTTT. It encodes CAISAGDQPQHF.